These 10 T cell receptor beta chains were sequenced from one sample in a study of CXCR3-negative and CXCR3-positive naive CD8 T cells. Study outcomes and limitations: Naive CXCR3-positive cells had TRB CDR3s more hydrophobic than those of CXCR3-negative naive cells.

Their cognate antigens are unknown. Carrying UMI labels, the TRB cDNA libraries were prepared through 5' RACE. For each CDR3 protein, TCRdb gives one entry from its re-call of the 5' RACE reads, without DNA. This sample lists approximately 90,000 distinct CDR3 sequences; its ten largest clones have around 0.58%. The sample was naive CXCR3+ CD8+ T cells from blood. Subset of the sample: CD45RO-CCR7+CD27+CD95- naive CD8+ T cells expressing CXCR3 (TNR3+). These receptors came from a human donor in good health. Some clones in this sample may be carry-over from other donors' samples.

The chain carries TRBV5-6 and TRBJ2-1; TCRdb proposes TRBD2, but this gene call is untestable without DNA. This CDR3 contains 14 residues. Germline CDR1 and CDR2: SGHDT and YYEEEE. CDR3 protein: CASSPLPSGNEQFF.

CDR3: CASSLALQGDYNEQFF. This rearrangement joins TRBV5-4 to TRBJ2-1; as DNA is missing, the TRBD1 call by TCRdb cannot be tested. The CDR3 spans 16 residues. The germline CDR1 and CDR2 sequences are SGHNT and YYREEE (reference sequence).

The rearrangement uses TRBV29-1 and TRBJ2-7. Germline V gene sequence: CDR1 SQVTM, CDR2 ANQGSEA. The CDR3 totals 12 residues. CDR3 sequence reads: CSVTFGAYEQYF.

This chain uses TRBV20-1 with TRBJ2-2; as DNA is missing, the TRBD1 call by TCRdb cannot be tested. Germline loops: CDR1 DFQATT, CDR2 SNEGSKA (reference sequence). The CDR3 runs 16 residues. The CDR3 region is CSASSGGGADTGELFF.

The J gene is TRBJ2-7, the V gene TRBV29-1; checking the TCRdb D call of TRBD1 is not possible without DNA. This CDR3 spans 17 amino acids. Germline loops: CDR1 SQVTM, CDR2 ANQGSEA. CDR3 region: CSVEAPPTGSKVCEQYF.

The V and J genes are TRBV29-1 and TRBJ1-1; TCRdb's assignment of TRBD1 cannot be checked, as there is no DNA. This CDR3 is 13 amino acids long. Germline CDR1 SQVTM, CDR2 ANQGSEA. CDR3 sequence: CSVLTGTITEAFF.

The chain is built from TRBV5-1 and TRBJ2-2; the D gene TCRdb calls, TRBD1, cannot be checked with no DNA. The CDR3 totals 18 residues. Germline assignment: CDR1 SGHRS and CDR2 YFSETQ. The chain's CDR3 is CASSFLTGGSEGTGELFF.

The chain joins TRBV15 to TRBJ1-2; TCRdb's D call, TRBD1, is unchecked because there is no DNA. The length of the CDR3 is 13 residues. Germline CDR1 reads LNHNV; CDR2 reads YYDKDF (reference sequence). The CDR3 here is CATSSTGAGGYTF.

V is TRBV29-1 and J is TRBJ2-7; TCRdb's D gene call, TRBD2, goes unchecked for lack of DNA. CDR3 size: 13 residues. Per germline, CDR1 SQVTM and CDR2 ANQGSEA. CDR3 amino acids: CSALGLAGDEQYF.

The V and J genes are TRBV4-3 and TRBJ2-3; checking the TCRdb D call of TRBD1 is not possible without DNA. This CDR3 has 16 residues. Germline-derived CDR1 and CDR2 are LGHNA and YSLEER. The CDR3 sequence: CASSQEGRPFGDTQYF.